This T cell receptor beta chain stems from a study of Ad26.COV2.S vaccination and SARS-CoV-2 variants. Looking at the study overall: Donor was in the COV1001 Ad26.COV2.S trial arm. Each vaccinee took Ad26.COV2.S intramuscularly, once or twice 56 days apart.

TCRdb's copy holds only in-frame clones and misses some; the assay was immunoSEQ multiplex PCR. Altogether fewer than 800,000 clones are present, more than 80% being singletons, with the ten largest covering over 1.3%. This clone was seen more than once but under ten times. Its antigen is undetermined. Study observations and caveats: It is possible that the TCR breadth and depth analyses underestimated the total T cell responses.

The treatment is: approximately 18 received Ad26.COV2.S at low or high dose, single or two shots; about 5 received placebo; per-sample allocation not given. Material that was analyzed had been drawn on day 63 after the first vaccine or placebo injection. Vaccination employed an Ad26 vector expressing the Wuhan-strain SARS-CoV-2 spike. The receptor was derived from a person between 18 and 65 years old who received the Ad26.COV2.S COVID-19 vaccine or a placebo. The sequencing here drew on peripheral blood, taken in a trial of Ad26.COV2.S vaccine versus placebo.

The CDR3 loop is CASSLQGAPEQYF. CDR3 DNA sequence: TGTGCCAGCAGCTTACAGGGGGCGCCCGAGCAGTACTTC. The chain links TRBV5-4 to TRBJ2-7; 9 nucleotides line up with TRBD1. The CDR3 covers 13 residues. Germline lookup yields CDR1 SGHNT and CDR2 YYREEE (reference sequence). The trim removed 2 bases at V and 6 bases at J, leaving 3 bases unmatched.